The following is a T cell receptor (beta chain) sequence with its context. Its antigen remains undetermined. Within one base of it there is no much larger clone, and no base qualities were kept. Including the terminal cysteine and phenylalanine, the CDR3 comprises 12 residues. The DNA shown is the 36-base CDR3, in frame from base 1. Looking up the germline V gene yields CDR1 SQVTM and CDR2 ANQGSEA. V drops 4 bases and J drops 1 base, leaving 7 bases in between. This sample was sequenced with an Illumina HiSeq 2500. Quantitative 5'-RACE with molecular barcodes was the method used to prepare the TCR beta libraries. The original methods were these. Disease-linked TCR variants were identified with a new computational method built on a probabilistic model of VDJ rearrangement. TCRdb passed the public sequencing reads through fastp at Q25 and MiXCR, retaining productive beta sequences. Rows are unified per CDR3 protein, each entry keeping the most common DNA and genes. The V and J calls follow TCRdb's processing rather than the paper's. In this sample the table shows 350,000 to 450,000 distinct CDR3 sequences, 20% to 30% of which occur a single time. The leading ten clones occupy 0.89% of the sample.

The sample originates from a study of CD8 T cells in ankylosing spondylitis (dated by TCRdb to 2015 to 2018). A note on the overall study: To find TCR variants linked to disease, the study profiled T cell receptor beta repertoires in ankylosing spondylitis patients and healthy donors. The full study cohort comprised 25 ankylosing spondylitis patients and over a hundred healthy donors. Peripheral blood was sampled, and synovial fluid was additionally collected from ankylosing spondylitis patients.

Points the paper makes about the study in general: The disease-linked clones were reported to be significantly enriched in matched synovial fluid samples from ankylosing spondylitis patients. A TCR beta motif made up of fewer than 10 highly homologous amino acid variants appeared to be characteristic of blood from ankylosing spondylitis patients. The disease-linked clones showed a CD8+ phenotype and occurred at relatively low frequencies in peripheral blood. Some motif variants had previously been reported in the synovial fluid and blood of reactive arthritis patients, which suggests shared mechanisms of disease initiation.

Sequencing was carried out using blood, either unsorted or a sorted T cell fraction (not recorded which). The sequence was collected from a male donor with ankylosing spondylitis. This chain is built from TRBV29-1 and TRBJ1-1; the D gene assignment is ambiguous. The DNA is TGCAGCGTTGGGACGGCGAACACTGAAGCTTTCTTT. Its product reads: CSVGTANTEAFF.